This TCR beta chain is drawn from a study of blood T cell repertoires in COVID-19. Only in-frame clones appear in the TCRdb table, and some are missing; sequencing was by immunoSEQ multiplex PCR. The sample has roughly 150,000 clones; approximately 90% are singletons. Trimming removed 4 bases from V and 2 bases from J, with 16 bases in between. Germline assignment: CDR1 SQVTM and CDR2 ANQGSEA. The CDR3 is 15 residues long. V and J are TRBV29-1 and TRBJ2-3, with a possible D match to TRBD1 (6 bases). The receptor was derived from a man aged 18 to 35 with COVID-19, enrolled during active disease. Sequencing was done on a sample of peripheral blood. The CDR3 region is CSVVITGPPTDTQYF. CDR3 nucleotides: TGCAGCGTTGTCATAACAGGGCCTCCCACAGATACGCAGTATTTT.